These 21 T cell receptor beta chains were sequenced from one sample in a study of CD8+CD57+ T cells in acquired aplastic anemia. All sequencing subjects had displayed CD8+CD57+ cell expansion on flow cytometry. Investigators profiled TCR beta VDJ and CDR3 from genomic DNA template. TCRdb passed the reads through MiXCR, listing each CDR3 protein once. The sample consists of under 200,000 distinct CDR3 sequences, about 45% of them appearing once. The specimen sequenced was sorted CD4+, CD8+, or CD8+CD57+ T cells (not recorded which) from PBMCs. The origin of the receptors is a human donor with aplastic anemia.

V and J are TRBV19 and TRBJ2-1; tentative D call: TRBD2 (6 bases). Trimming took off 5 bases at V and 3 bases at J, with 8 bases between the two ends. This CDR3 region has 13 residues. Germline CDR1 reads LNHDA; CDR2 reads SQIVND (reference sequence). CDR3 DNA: TGTGCCAGTAGTCGGGGGAACTACAATGAGCAGTTCTTC. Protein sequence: CASSRGNYNEQFF. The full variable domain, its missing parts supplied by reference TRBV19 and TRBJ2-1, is DGGITQSPKYLFRKEGQNVTLSCEQNLNHDAMYWYRQDPGQGLRLIYYSQIVNDFQKGDIAEGYSVSREKKESFPLTVTSAQKNPTAFYLCASSRGNYNEQFFGPGTRLTVL.

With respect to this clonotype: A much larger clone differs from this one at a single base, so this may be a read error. CDR3 loop: CAGSSVRGINTGELFF. CDR3 nucleotide sequence: TGTGCCGGCAGCTCTGTCCGGGGGATTAACACCGGGGAGCTGTTTTTT. This sequence joins TRBV11-1 and TRBJ2-2; D may be TRBD2 (6 bases). The germline V gene encodes CDR1 SGHAT and CDR2 FQDESV (reference sequence). The CDR3 runs 16 residues.

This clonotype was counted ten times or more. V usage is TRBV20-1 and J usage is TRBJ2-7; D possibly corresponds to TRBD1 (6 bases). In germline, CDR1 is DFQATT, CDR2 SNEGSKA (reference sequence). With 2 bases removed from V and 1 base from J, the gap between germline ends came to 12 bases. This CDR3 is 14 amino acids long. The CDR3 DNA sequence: TGCAGTGCTAGAAGGCAGGGGCAGTCCTACGAGCAGTACTTC. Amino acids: CSARRQGQSYEQYF.

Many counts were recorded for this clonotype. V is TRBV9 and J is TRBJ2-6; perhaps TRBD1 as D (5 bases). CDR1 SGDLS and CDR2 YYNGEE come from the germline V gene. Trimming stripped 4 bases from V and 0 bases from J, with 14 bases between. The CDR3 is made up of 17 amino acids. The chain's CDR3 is CASSPGHRNSGANVLTF. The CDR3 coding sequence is TGTGCCAGCAGCCCAGGGCATCGGAACTCTGGGGCCAACGTCCTGACTTTC.

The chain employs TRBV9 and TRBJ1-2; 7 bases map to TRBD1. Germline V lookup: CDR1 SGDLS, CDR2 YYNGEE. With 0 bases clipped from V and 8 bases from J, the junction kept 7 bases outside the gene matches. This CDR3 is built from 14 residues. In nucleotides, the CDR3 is TGTGCCAGCAGCGTAGGAGTAGGGGGCCGGGGCTACACCTTC. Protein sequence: CASSVGVGGRGYTF. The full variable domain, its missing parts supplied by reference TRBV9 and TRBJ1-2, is DSGVTQTPKHLITATGQRVTLRCSPRSGDLSVYWYQQSLDQGLQFLIQYYNGEERAKGNILERFSAQQFPDLHSELNLSSLELGDSALYFCASSVGVGGRGYTFGSGTRLTVV.

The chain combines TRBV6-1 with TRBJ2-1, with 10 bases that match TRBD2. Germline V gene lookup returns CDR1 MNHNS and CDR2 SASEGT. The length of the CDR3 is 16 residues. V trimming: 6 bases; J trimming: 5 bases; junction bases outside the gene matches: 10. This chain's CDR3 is CASRPFLAGDNNEQFF. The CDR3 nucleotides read TGTGCCAGCAGACCTTTCCTAGCGGGGGATAACAATGAGCAGTTCTTC.

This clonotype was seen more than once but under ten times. As DNA, the CDR3 is TGTGCCAGCAGCAATCGCCCCGGGACAGGGGGCGGGATTTCACCCCTCCACTTT. Its protein product is CASSNRPGTGGGISPLHF. V gene TRBV3-1 combines with J gene TRBJ1-6; 12 bases agree with TRBD1. CDR3 length equals 18 residues. Unmatched junction bases numbered 14, after V lost 5 bases and J lost 9 bases. Germline assignment: CDR1 LGHDT and CDR2 YNNKEL (reference sequence).

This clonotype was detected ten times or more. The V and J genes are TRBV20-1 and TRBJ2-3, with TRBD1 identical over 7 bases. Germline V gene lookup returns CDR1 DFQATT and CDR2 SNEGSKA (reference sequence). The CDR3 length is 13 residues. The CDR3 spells CSGSQGLWDTQYF. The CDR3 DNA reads TGCAGCGGATCACAGGGGCTTTGGGATACGCAGTATTTT.

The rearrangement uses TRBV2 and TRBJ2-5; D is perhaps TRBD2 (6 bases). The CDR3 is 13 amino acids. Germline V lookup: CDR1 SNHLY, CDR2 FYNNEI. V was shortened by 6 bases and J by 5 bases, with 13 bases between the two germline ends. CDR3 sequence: CASSYTEGETQYF. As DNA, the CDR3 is TGTGCCAGCAGCTACACGGAGGGGGAGACCCAGTACTTC.

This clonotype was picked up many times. CDR3 in amino acids: CSARGGLAGTGGETQYF. The CDR3 DNA sequence: TGCAGTGCTAGGGGTGGGCTAGCGGGAACAGGGGGAGAGACCCAGTACTTC. The rearrangement links TRBV20-1 to TRBJ2-5, with D maybe TRBD2 (9 bases). Germline-derived CDR1 and CDR2 are DFQATT and SNEGSKA (reference sequence). The CDR3 spans 17 residues. V was trimmed by 3 bases and J by 4 bases, leaving 24 bases between them.

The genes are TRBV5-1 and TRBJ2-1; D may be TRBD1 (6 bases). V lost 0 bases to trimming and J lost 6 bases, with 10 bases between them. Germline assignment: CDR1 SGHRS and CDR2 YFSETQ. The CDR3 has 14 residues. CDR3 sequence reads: CASSLAPRGNEQFF. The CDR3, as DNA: TGCGCCAGCAGCTTGGCTCCCAGGGGCAATGAGCAGTTCTTC.

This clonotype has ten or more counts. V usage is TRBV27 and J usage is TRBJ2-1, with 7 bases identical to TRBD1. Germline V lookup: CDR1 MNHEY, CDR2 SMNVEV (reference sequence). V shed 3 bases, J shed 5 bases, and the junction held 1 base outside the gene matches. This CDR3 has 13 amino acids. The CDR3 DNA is TGTGCCAGCAGTTTCGGACAGGACAATGAGCAGTTCTTC. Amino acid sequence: CASSFGQDNEQFF.

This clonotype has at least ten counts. The CDR3 DNA reads TGTGCCAGCACCCTGGACCTTCAAGAGACCCAGTACTTC. This gives the protein CASTLDLQETQYF. The chain is built from TRBV11-3 and TRBJ2-5; D not resolved. V was cut by 7 bases and J by 2 bases, with 11 bases left in between. Looked up from germline, CDR1 is SGHNT and CDR2 is YENEEA. CDR3 size: 13 residues.

The CDR3 DNA sequence: TGTGCCAGCACTGAGACTAGCGGGGGGCAGTACTTC. This gives the protein CASTETSGGQYF. V and J are TRBV12-3 or TRBV12-4 and TRBJ2-7; 12 nucleotides align to TRBD2. The V and J ends lost 7 bases and 9 bases, in that order; junction bases with no gene match: 4. The CDR3 is 12 residues long.

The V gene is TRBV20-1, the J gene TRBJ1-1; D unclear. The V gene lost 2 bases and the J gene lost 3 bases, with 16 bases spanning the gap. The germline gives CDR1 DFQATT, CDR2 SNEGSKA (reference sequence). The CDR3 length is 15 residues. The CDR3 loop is CSARTIKGGDTEAFF. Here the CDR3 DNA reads TGCAGTGCTAGAACTATAAAGGGAGGTGACACTGAAGCTTTCTTT.

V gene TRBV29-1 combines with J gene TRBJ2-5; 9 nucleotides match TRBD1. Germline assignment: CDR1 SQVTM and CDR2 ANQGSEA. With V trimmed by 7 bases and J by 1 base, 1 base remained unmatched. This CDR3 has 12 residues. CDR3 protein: CSEGQGQETQYF. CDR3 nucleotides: TGCAGCGAGGGACAGGGCCAAGAGACCCAGTACTTC.

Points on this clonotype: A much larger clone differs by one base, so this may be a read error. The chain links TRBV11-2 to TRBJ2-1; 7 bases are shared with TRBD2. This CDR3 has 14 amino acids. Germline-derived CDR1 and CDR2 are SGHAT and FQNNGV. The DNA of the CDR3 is TGTGCCAGCAGCTTAGGTCTAGCGGCCTATGAGCAGTCCTTC. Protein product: CASSLGLAAYEQSF.

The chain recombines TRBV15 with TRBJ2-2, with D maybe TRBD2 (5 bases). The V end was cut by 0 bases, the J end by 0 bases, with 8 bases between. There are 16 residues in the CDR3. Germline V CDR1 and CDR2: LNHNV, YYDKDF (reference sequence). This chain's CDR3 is CATSREEGANTGELFF. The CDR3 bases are TGTGCCACCAGCAGAGAAGAGGGTGCGAACACCGGGGAGCTGTTTTTT.

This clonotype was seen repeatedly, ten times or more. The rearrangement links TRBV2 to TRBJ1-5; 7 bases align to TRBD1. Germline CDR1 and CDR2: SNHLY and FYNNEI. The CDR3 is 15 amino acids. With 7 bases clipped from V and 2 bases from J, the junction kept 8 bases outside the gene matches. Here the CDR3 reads CASTVRRGGNQPQHF. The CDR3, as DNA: TGTGCCAGCACCGTACGCAGGGGGGGCAATCAGCCCCAGCATTTT.

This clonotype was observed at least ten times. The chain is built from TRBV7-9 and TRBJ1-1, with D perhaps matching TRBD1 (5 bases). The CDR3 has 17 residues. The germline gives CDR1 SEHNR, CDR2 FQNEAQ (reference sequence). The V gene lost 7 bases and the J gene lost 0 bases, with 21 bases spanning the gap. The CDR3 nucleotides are TGTGCCAGCACCGAAAATCAACAGGTAAACTTGAACACTGAAGCTTTCTTT. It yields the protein CASTENQQVNLNTEAFF.

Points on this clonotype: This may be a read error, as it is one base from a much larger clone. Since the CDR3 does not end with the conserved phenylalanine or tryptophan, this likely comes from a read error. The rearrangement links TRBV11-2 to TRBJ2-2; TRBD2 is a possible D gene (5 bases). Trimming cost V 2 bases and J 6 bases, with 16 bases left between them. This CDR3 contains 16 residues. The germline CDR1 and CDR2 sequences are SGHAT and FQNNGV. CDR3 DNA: TGTGCCAGCAGCTTACCCGAACTAGTCTCAGCCGGGGAGCTGTTTCTT. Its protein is CASSLPELVSAGELFL.